This entry features one T cell receptor (beta chain) sequence. Its antigen is as yet unknown. The data derive from a study of OX40 agonist ivuxolimab in advanced cancers. Overall study context: Patients enrolled in dose escalation were diagnosed with hepatocellular carcinoma, melanoma, renal cell or head and neck cancer. One hepatocellular carcinoma and a couple of cutaneous melanoma patients partially responded. From roughly 20 to 85 years was the age range, with a mean of about 56 years, and over 80% were male.

V lost 3 bases to trimming and J lost 0 bases, with 21 bases between them. Germline assignment: CDR1 MNHNS and CDR2 SASEGT. The CDR3 totals 18 residues. Sequencing was performed with immunoSEQ multiplex PCR; in TCRdb, only in-frame clones are kept and a portion is missing. The table shows just over 95,000 clones, with nearly 90% occurring only once. General observations from the study: Doses of 0.1 to 3.0 mg/kg were accompanied by clonal expansion of CD4+ and CD8+ blood T cells by week 6.

Sequences were derived from CD4+ or CD8+ T cells sorted from blood, sampled in a trial of the OX40 agonist ivuxolimab. The origin of this receptor is an adult with an advanced solid tumor such as melanoma, head and neck, liver or kidney cancer. The rearrangement joins TRBV6-1 to TRBJ2-7; no clear D. CDR3 residues: CASSDSSRPNPSSYEQYF. The CDR3 bases are TGTGCCAGCAGTGATTCGTCCCGGCCAAATCCCAGCTCCTACGAGCAGTACTTC.